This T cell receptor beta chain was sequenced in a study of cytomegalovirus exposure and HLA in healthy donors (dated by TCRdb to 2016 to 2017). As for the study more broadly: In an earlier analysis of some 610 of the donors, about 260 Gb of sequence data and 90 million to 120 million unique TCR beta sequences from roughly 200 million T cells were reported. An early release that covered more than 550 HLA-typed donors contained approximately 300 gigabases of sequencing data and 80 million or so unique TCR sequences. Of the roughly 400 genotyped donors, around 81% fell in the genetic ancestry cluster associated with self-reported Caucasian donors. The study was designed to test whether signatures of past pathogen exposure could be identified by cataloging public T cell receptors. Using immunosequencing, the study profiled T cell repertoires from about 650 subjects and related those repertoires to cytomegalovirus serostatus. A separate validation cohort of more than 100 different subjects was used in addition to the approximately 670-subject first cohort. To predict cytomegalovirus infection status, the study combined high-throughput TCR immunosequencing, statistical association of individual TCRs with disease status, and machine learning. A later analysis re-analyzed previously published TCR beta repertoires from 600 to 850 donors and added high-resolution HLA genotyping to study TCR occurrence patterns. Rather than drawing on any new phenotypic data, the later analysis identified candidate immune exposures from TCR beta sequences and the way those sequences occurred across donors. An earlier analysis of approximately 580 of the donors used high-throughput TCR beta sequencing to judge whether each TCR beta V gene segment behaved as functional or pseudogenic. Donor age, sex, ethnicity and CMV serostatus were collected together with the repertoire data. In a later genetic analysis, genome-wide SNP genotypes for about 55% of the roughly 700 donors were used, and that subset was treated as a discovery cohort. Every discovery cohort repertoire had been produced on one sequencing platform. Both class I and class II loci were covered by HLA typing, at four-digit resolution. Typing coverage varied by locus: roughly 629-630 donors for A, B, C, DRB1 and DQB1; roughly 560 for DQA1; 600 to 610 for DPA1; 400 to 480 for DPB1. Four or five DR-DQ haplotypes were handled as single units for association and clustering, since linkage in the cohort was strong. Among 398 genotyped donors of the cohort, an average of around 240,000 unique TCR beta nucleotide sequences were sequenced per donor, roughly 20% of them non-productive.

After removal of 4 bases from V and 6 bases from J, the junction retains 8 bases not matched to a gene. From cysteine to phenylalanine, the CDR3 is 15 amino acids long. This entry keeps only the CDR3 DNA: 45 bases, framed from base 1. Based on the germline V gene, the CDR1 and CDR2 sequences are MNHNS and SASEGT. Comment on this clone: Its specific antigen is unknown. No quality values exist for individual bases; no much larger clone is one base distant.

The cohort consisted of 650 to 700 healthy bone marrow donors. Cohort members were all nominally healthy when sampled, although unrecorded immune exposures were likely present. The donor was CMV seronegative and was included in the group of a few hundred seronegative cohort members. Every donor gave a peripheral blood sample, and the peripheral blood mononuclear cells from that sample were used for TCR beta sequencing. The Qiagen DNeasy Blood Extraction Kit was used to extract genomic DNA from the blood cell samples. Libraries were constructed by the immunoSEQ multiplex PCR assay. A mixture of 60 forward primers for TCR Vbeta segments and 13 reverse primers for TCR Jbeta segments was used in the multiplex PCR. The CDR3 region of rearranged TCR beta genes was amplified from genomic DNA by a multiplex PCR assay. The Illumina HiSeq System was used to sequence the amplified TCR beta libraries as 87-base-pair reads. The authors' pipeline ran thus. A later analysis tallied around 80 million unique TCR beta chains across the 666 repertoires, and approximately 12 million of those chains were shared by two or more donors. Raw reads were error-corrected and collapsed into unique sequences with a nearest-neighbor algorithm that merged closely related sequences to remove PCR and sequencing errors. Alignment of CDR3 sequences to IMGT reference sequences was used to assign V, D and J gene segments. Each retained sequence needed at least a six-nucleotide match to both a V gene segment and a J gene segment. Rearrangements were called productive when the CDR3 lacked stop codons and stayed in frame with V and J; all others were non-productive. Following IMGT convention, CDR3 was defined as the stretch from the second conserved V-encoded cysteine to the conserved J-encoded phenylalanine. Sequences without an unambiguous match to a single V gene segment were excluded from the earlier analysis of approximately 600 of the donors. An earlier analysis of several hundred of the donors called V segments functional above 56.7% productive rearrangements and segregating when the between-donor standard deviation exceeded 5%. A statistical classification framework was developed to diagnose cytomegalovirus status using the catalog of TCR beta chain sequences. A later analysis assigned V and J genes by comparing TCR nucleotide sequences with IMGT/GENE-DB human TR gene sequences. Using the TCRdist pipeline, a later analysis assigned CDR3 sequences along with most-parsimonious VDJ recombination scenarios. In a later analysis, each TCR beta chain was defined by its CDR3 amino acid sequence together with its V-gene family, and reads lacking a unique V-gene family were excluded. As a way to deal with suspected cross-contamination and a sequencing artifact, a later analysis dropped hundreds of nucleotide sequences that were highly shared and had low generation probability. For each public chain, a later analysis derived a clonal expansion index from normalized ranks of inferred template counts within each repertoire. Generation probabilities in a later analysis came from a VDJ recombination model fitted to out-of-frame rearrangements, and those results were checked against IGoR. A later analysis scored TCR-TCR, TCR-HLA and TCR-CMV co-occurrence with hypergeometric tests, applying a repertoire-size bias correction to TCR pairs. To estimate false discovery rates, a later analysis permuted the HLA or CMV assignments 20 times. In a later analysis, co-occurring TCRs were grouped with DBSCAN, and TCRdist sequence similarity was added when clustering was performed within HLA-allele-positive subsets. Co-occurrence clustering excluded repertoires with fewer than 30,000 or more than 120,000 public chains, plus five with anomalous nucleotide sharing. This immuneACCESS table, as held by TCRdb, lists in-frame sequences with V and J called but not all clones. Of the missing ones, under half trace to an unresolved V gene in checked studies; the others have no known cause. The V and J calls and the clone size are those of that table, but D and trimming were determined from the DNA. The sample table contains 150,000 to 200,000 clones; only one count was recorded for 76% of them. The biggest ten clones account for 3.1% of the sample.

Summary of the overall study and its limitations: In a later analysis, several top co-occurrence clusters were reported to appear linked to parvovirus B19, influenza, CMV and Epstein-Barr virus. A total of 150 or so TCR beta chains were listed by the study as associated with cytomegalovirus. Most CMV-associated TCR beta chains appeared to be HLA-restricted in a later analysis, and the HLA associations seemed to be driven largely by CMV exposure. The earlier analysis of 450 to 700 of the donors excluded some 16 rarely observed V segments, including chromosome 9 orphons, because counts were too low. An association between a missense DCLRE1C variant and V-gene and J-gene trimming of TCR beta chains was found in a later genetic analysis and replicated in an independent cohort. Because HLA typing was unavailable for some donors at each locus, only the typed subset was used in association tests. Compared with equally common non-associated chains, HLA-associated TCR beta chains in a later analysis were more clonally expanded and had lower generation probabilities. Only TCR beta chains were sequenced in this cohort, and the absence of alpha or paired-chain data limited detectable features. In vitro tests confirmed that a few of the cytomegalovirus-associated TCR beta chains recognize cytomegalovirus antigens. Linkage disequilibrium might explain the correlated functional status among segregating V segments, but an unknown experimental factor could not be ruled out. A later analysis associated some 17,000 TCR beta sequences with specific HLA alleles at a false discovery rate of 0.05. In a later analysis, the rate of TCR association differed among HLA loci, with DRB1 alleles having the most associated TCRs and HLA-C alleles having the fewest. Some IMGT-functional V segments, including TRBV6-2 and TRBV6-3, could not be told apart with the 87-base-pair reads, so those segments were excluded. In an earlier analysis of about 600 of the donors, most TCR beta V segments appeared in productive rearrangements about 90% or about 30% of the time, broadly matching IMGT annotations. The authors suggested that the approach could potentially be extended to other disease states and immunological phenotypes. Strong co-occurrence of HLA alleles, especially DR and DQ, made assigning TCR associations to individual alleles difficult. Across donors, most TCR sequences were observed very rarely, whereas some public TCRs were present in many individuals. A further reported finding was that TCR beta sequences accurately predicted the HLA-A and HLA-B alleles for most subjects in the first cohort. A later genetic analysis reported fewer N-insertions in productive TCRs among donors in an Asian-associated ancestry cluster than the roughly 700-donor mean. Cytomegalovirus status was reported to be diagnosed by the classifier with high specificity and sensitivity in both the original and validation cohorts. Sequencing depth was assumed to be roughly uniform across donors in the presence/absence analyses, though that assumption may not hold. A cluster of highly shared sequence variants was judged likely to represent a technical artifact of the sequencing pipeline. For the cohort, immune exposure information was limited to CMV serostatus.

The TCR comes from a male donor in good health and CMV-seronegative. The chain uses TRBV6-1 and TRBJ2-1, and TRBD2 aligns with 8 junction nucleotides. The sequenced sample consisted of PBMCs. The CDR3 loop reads CASSVLRGVGNEQFF. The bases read TGTGCCAGCAGTGTCTTGCGGGGGGTAGGCAATGAGCAGTTCTTC.